This T cell receptor (beta chain) comes out of a study of control samples from healthy donors and cancer patients. The CDR3 consists of 14 residues. The V end lost 5 bases, the J end lost 0 bases, and 5 bases lay between the germline ends. Germline CDR1 and CDR2: LNHDA and SQIVND (reference sequence). Some clones are missing from TCRdb's copy, which holds only in-frame ones; the method was immunoSEQ multiplex PCR. The table includes around 130,000 clones, about 94% detected once. This chain joins TRBV19 and TRBJ1-6, with D uncertain. This clonotype was sampled from a man younger than 40 in good health. Material for sequencing was blood. CDR3 DNA sequence: TGTGCCAGTAGTGTGAGCTCCTATAATTCACCCCTCCACTTT. This translates into CASSVSSYNSPLHF. Using reference TRBV19 and TRBJ1-6 for the parts outside the CDR3, the full variable domain is DGGITQSPKYLFRKEGQNVTLSCEQNLNHDAMYWYRQDPGQGLRLIYYSQIVNDFQKGDIAEGYSVSREKKESFPLTVTSAQKNPTAFYLCASSVSSYNSPLHFGNGTRLTVT.